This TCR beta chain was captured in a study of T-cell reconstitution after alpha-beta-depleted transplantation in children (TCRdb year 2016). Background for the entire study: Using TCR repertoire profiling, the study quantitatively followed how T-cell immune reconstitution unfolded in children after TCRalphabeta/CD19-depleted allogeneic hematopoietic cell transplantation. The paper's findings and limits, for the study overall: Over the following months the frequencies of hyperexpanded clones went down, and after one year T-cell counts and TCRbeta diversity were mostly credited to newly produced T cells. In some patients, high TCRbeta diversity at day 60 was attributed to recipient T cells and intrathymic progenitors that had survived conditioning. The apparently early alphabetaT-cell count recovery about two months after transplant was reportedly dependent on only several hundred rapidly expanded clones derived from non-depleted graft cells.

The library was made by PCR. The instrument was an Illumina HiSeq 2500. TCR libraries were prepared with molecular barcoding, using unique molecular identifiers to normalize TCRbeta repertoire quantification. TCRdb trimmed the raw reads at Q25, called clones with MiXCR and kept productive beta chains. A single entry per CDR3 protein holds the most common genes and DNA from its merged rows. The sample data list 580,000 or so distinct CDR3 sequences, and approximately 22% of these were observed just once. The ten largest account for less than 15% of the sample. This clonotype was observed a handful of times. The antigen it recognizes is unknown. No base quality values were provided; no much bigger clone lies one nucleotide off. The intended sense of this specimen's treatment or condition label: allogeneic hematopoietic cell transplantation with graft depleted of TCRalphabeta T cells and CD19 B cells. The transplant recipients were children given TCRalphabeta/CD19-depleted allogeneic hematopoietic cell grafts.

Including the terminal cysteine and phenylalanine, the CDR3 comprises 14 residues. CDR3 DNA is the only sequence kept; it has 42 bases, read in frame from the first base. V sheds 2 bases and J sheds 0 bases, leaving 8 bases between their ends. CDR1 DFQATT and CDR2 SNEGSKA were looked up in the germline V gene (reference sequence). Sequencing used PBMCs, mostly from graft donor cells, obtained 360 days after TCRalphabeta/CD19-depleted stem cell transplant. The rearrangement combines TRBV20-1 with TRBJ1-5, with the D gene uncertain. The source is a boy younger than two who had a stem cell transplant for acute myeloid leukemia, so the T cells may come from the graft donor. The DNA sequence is TGCAGTGCTAGAAGGATATATAGCAATCAGCCCCAGCATTTT. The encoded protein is CSARRIYSNQPQHF.